This entry is about one T cell receptor beta chain. Its antigen is not known. The sample is drawn from a study of cytomegalovirus exposure and HLA in healthy donors. General study results and limits: A later analysis appeared to link common viral pathogens to several of the most significant clusters. No immune exposure information besides CMV serostatus was available.

Primers: 60 Vbeta forward and 13 Jbeta reverse. The protocol was immunoSEQ multiplex PCR, while the TCRdb copy is restricted to in-frame clones and leaves out a portion. The repertoire includes some 110,000 clones, roughly 83% of them detected once, and approximately 3.1% sits in the top ten. The sequence was obtained from a woman aged 18-30 years in good health and CMV-seropositive. The sequenced sample was PBMCs.

In DNA, the CDR3 is TGTGCCAGCAGCTTGGCCGGGACAGGGGCCTACGAGCAGTACTTC. Amino acids: CASSLAGTGAYEQYF. The chain is built from TRBV5-6 and TRBJ2-7; 10 nucleotides line up with TRBD1. The CDR3 covers 15 residues. Germline CDR1 and CDR2: SGHDT and YYEEEE. The V segment lost 0 bases and the J segment 2 bases; nucleotides outside the gene matches: 2.